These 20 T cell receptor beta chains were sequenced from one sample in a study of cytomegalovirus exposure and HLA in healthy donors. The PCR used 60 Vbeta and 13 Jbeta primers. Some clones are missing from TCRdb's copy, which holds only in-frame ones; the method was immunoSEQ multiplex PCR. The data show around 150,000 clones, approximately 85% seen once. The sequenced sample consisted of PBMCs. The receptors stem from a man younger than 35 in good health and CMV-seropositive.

The CDR3 spells CASSLDPLRVTNEKLFF. The CDR3 DNA reads TGTGCCAGCAGCTTAGATCCACTCAGGGTCACTAATGAAAAACTGTTTTTT. V usage is TRBV11-2 and J usage is TRBJ1-4; D is possibly TRBD1 (5 bases). Trimming took 0 bases from V and 2 from J, leaving 13 bases between them. This CDR3 is built from 17 residues. Germline CDR1 and CDR2: SGHAT and FQNNGV.

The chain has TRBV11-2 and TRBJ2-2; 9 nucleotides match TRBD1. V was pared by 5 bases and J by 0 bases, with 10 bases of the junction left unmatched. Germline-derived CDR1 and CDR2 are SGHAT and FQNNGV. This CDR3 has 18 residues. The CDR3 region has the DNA TGTGCCAGCAGCGCACGGGTCACAGGGGGCGCGAACACCGGGGAGCTGTTTTTT. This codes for CASSARVTGGANTGELFF.

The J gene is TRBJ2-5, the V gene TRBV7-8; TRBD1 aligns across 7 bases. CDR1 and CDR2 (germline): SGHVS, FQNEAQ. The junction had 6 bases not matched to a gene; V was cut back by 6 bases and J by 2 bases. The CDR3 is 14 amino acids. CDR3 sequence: CASSFGTVQETQYF. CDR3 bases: TGTGCCAGCAGTTTCGGGACAGTACAAGAGACCCAGTACTTC.

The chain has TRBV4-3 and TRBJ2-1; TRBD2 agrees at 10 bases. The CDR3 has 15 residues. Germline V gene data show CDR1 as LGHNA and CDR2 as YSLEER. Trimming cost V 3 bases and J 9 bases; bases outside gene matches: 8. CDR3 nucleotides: TGCGCCAGCAGCCAGATTAGCGGGGGGCGGGGTGAGCAGTTCTTC. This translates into CASSQISGGRGEQFF.

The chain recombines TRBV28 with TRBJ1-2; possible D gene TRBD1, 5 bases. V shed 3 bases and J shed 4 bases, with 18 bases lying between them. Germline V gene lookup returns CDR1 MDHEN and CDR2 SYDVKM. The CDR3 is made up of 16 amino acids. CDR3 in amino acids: CASSFLRAEGAYGYTF. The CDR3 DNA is TGTGCCAGCAGTTTTCTCCGGGCGGAAGGGGCCTATGGCTACACCTTC.

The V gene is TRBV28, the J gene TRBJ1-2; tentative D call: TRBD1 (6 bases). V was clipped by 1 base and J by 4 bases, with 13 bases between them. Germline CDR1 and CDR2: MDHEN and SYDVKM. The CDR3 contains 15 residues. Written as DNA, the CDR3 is TGTGCCAGCAGTTTATCCTCGGACAGAATCTATGGCTACACCTTC. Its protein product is CASSLSSDRIYGYTF.

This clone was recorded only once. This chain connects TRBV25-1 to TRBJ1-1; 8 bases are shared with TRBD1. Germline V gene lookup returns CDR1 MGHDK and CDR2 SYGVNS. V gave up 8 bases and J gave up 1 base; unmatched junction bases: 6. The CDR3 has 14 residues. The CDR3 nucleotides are TGTGCCAGCCGCCAAACAGGGGGGAACACTGAAGCTTTCTTT. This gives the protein CASRQTGGNTEAFF.

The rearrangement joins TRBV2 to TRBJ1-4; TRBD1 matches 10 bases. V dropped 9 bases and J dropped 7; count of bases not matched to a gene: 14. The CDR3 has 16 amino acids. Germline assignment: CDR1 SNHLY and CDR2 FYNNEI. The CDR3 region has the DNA TGTGCCAGTGACCGGGACAGGGGTATAGGTGGTGAAAAACTGTTTTTT. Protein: CASDRDRGIGGEKLFF.

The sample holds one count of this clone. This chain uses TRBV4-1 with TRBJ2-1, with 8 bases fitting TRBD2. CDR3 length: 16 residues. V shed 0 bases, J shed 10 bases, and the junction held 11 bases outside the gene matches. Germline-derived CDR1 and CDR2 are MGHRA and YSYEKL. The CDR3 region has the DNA TGCGCCAGCAGCCAAGAAGATCGGATACGGGGGGGCGAGCAGTTCTTC. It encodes CASSQEDRIRGGEQFF.

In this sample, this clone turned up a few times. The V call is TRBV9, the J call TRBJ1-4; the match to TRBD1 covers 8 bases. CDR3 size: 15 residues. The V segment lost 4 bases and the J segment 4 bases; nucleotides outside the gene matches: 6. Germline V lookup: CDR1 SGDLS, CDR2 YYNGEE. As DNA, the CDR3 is TGTGCCAGCAGCCCGGACAGGGAATATAATGAAAAACTGTTTTTT. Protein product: CASSPDREYNEKLFF.

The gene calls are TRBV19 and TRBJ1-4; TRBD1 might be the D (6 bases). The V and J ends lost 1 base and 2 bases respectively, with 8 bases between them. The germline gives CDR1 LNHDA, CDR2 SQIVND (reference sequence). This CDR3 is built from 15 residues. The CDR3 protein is CASSIGQATNEKLFF. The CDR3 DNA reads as TGTGCCAGTAGTATAGGACAGGCCACTAATGAAAAACTGTTTTTT.

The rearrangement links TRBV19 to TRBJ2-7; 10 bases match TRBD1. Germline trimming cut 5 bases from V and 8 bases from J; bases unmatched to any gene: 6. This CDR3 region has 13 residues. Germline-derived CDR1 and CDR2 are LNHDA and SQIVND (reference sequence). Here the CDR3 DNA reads TGTGCCAGTAGTGGCGGGGACAGGGGAAAGCAGTACTTC. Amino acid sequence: CASSGGDRGKQYF.

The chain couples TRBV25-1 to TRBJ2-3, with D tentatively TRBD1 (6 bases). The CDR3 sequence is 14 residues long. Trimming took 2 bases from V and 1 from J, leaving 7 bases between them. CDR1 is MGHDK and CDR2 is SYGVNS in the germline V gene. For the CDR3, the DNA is TGTGCCAGCAGTGAAGCAGGGGGCACAGATACGCAGTATTTT. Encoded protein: CASSEAGGTDTQYF.

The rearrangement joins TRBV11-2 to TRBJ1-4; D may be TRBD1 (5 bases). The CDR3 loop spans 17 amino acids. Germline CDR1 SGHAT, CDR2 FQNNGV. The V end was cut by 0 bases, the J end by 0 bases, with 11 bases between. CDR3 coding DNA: TGTGCCAGCAGCTTAGATCAGGGCAAGCCAACTAATGAAAAACTGTTTTTT. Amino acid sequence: CASSLDQGKPTNEKLFF.

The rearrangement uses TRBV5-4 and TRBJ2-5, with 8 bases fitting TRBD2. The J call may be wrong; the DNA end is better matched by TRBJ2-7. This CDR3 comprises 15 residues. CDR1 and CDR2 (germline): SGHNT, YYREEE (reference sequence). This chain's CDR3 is CASSSSGGPLYEQYF. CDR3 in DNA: TGTGCCAGCAGCTCCTCGGGGGGGCCCCTATACGAGCAGTACTTC.

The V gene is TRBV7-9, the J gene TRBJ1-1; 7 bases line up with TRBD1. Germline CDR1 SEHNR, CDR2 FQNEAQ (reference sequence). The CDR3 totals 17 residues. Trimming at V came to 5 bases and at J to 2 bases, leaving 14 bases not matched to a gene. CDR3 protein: CASSPEGTRGLNTEAFF. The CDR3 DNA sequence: TGTGCCAGCAGCCCCGAGGGTACGAGGGGGCTAAACACTGAAGCTTTCTTT.

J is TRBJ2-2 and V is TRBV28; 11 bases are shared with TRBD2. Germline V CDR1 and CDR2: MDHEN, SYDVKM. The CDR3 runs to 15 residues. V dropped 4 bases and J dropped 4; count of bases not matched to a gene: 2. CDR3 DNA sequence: TGTGCCAGCAGTTCCGGGACTAGCGGCACCGGGGAGCTGTTTTTT. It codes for CASSSGTSGTGELFF.

The CDR3 region is CASGSGTENTEAFF. The CDR3 DNA sequence: TGTGCTAGTGGTTCCGGGACAGAGAACACTGAAGCTTTCTTT. The gene calls are TRBV12-5 and TRBJ1-1; 7 nucleotides line up with TRBD1. CDR1 is LGHNT and CDR2 is FRNRAP in the germline V gene. After removal of 4 bases from V and 1 base from J, the junction contained 3 bases not matched to a gene. This CDR3 comprises 14 residues.

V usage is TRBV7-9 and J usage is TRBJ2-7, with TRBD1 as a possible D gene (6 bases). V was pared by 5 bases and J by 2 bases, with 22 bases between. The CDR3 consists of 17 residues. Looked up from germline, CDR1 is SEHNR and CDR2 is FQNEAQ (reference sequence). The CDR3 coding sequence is TGTGCCAGCAGCCCCTATACTGTTAGACAGGAAACCTACGAGCAGTACTTC. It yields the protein CASSPYTVRQETYEQYF.

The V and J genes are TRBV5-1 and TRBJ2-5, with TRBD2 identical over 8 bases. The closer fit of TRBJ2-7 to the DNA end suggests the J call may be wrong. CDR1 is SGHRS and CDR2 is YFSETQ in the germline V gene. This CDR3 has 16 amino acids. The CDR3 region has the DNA TGCGCCAGCAGCTTGGATTCCGGGGGGGTGTCCTACGAGCAGTACTTC. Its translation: CASSLDSGGVSYEQYF.